The subject of this entry is one T cell receptor (beta chain). Its antigen is currently unknown. Here immunoSEQ multiplex PCR was the method, and the copy in TCRdb shows in-frame clones only, minus some. The sample consists of 20,000 to 25,000 clones, approximately 90% of them appearing once. This sample is part of a study of T cell repertoires and Cas9 in healthy adults. Study background: CD4 and CD8 compartments: SpCas9-reactive T cells profiled for potency, cytotoxicity, lineage.

V was clipped by 7 bases and J by 3 bases, with 14 bases between them. Per the germline V gene, CDR1 is SGHTS and CDR2 is YDEGEE. This CDR3 contains 14 residues. Study results and limitations: SpCas9-reactive effector T cells were reportedly restrained in vitro by SpCas9-reactive regulatory T cells.

The chain joins TRBV5-8 to TRBJ1-5; a possible D gene is TRBD1 (5 bases). The receptor was isolated from a human donor in good health. Sequencing was performed on CD4+ effector T cells (CD127+, CD25-, CD137-, CD154-) from PBMCs; culture status not recorded. The CDR3 DNA reads TGTGCCAGCTGGGTGGGGGTCTACAATCAGCCCCAGCATTTT. It translates to CASWVGVYNQPQHF.